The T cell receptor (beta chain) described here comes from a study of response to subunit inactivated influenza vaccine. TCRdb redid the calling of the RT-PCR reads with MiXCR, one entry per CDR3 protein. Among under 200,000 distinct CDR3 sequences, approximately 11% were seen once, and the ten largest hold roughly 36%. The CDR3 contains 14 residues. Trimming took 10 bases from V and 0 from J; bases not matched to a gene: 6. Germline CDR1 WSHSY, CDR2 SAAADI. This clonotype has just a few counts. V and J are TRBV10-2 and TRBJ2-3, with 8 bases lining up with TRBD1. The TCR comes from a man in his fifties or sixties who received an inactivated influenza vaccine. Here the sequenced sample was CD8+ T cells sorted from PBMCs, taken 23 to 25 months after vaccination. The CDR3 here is CATLTGVSTDTQYF. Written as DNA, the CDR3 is TGCGCCACCTTGACAGGGGTTAGCACAGATACGCAGTATTTT.